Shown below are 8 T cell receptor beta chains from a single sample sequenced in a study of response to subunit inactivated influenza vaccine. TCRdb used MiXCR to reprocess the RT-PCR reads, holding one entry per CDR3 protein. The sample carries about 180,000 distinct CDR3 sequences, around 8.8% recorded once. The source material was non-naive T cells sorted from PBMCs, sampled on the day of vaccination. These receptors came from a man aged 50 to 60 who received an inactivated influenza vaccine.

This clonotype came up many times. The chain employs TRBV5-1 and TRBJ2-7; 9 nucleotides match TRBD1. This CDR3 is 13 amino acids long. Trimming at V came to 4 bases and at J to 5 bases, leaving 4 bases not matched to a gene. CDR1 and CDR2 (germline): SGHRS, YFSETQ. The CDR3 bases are TGCGCCAGCAGCAAGGGACAGGGCAACGAGCAGTACTTC. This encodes CASSKGQGNEQYF.

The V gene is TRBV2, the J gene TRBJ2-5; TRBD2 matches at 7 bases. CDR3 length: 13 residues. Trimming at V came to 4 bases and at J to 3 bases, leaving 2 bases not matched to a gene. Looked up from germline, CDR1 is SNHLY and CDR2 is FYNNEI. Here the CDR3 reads CASSGSGEETQYF. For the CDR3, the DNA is TGTGCCAGCAGTGGGAGCGGGGAAGAGACCCAGTACTTC.

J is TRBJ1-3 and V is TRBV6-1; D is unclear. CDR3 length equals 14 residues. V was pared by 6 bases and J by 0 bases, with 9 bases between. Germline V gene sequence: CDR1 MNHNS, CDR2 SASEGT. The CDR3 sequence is CASREDLSGNTIYF. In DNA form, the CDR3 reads TGTGCCAGCAGGGAGGATCTCTCTGGAAACACCATATATTTT.

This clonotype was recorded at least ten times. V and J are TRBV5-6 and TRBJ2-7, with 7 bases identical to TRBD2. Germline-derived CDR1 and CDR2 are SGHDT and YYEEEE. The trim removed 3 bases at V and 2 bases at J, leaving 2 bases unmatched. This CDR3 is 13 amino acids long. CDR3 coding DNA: TGTGCCAGCAGCTGGGGGGGAACCTACGAGCAGTACTTC. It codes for CASSWGGTYEQYF.

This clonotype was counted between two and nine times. The CDR3 sequence: CASSSKKFSGGGADTQYF. DNA for the CDR3: TGCGCCAGCAGCTCGAAAAAATTTAGCGGGGGTGGGGCAGATACGCAGTATTTT. This sequence joins TRBV5-1 and TRBJ2-3, with 9 bases lining up with TRBD2. CDR3 size: 18 residues. Germline V gene lookup returns CDR1 SGHRS and CDR2 YFSETQ. J lost 4 bases, V lost 3 bases, and 15 bases had no gene match.

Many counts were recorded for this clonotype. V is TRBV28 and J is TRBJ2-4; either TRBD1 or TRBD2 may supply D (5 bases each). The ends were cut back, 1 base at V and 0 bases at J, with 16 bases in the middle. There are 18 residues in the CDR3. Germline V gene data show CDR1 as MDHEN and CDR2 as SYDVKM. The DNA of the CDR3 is TGTGCCAGCAGTTTATCTGAATTCAGGGAGATAGCCAAAAACATTCAGTACTTC. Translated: CASSLSEFREIAKNIQYF.

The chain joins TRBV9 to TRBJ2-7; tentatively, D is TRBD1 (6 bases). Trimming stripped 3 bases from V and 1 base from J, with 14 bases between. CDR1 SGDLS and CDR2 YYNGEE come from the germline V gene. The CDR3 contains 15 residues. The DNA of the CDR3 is TGTGCCAGCAGCGGTCAGGGGATTGGATCCTACGAGCAGTACTTC. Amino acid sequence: CASSGQGIGSYEQYF.

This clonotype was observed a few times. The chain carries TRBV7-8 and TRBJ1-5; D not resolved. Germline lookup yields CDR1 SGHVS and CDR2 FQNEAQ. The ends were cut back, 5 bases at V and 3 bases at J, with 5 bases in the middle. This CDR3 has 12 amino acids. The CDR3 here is CASSDYNQPQHF. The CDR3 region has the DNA TGTGCCAGCAGCGACTACAATCAGCCCCAGCATTTT.